The 23 T cell receptor beta chains given below trace back to one sample, sequenced in a study of spatial heterogeneity in lung cancer. The time point denotes: blood at routine non-recurrence follow-up after resection. TCRdb redid the calling of the 5' RACE reads with MiXCR, one entry per CDR3 protein. Of some 43,000 distinct CDR3 sequences listed, 8% to 11% are singletons. This specimen was PBMCs, taken at follow-up. Receptors were obtained from a female donor with early-stage non-small cell lung cancer.

The sample holds many counts of this clonotype. The gene calls are TRBV3-1 and TRBJ2-7; a weak D match, TRBD1 (6 bases). Germline CDR1 and CDR2: LGHDT and YNNKEL (reference sequence). Trimming cost V 0 bases and J 4 bases, with 16 bases left between them. This CDR3 has 16 residues. The CDR3: CASSQDPSRGAYEQYF. The DNA for the CDR3 is TGTGCCAGCAGCCAAGATCCCAGCAGGGGCGCTTACGAGCAGTACTTC.

The chain joins TRBV3-1 to TRBJ2-7; D may be TRBD2 (5 bases). The V end was cut by 0 bases, the J end by 5 bases, with 11 bases between. The CDR3 runs 14 residues. Germline loops: CDR1 LGHDT, CDR2 YNNKEL (reference sequence). The CDR3 loop is CASSQEGAFNEQYF. CDR3 sequence (DNA): TGTGCCAGCAGCCAAGAGGGAGCGTTTAACGAGCAGTACTTC.

V is TRBV5-4 and J is TRBJ2-3; D gene unclear. The CDR3 is 13 residues long. The germline V and J ends were trimmed by 4 bases and 3 bases, with 9 bases remaining between them. From germline, CDR1 is SGHNT and CDR2 YYREEE (reference sequence). This CDR3 reads CASSPQQTDTQYF. The CDR3 DNA reads as TGTGCCAGCAGCCCCCAACAGACAGATACGCAGTATTTT.

This clonotype came up many times. The V gene is TRBV28, the J gene TRBJ2-3, with 7 bases identical to TRBD1. J gave up 5 bases and V 8 bases, and 13 bases lay outside the gene matches. The CDR3 runs 15 residues. Germline CDR1 reads MDHEN; CDR2 reads SYDVKM. CDR3 residues: CASDGQDSIVDTQYF. CDR3 DNA: TGTGCCAGCGACGGACAGGACTCTATAGTAGATACGCAGTATTTT.

The chain carries TRBV5-6 and TRBJ2-2; 8 positions match TRBD1. The CDR3 is 15 amino acids. The germline gives CDR1 SGHDT, CDR2 YYEEEE. J gave up 4 bases and V 4 bases, and 6 bases lay outside the gene matches. CDR3 amino acids: CASSRRTGRTGELFF. CDR3 bases: TGTGCCAGCAGCCGCCGGACAGGGCGCACCGGGGAGCTGTTTTTT.

The J gene is TRBJ1-5, the V gene TRBV7-8; tentative D call: TRBD1 (5 bases). The CDR3 runs to 14 residues. CDR1 is SGHVS and CDR2 is FQNEAQ in the germline V gene. Deletions cut 5 bases from V and 9 bases from J, with 17 bases between. In DNA, the CDR3 is TGTGCCAGCAGCACTAGCACGGGGGTAGGGCCCCAGCATTTT. Encoded protein: CASSTSTGVGPQHF.

This clonotype was observed a few times. The V and J genes are TRBV27 and TRBJ1-5, with TRBD1 matching over 7 bases. With V trimmed by 6 bases and J by 3 bases, 2 bases remained unmatched. Germline V lookup: CDR1 MNHEY, CDR2 SMNVEV (reference sequence). The CDR3 loop spans 13 amino acids. CDR3 sequence reads: CASRQGNNQPQHF. The CDR3 nucleotides are TGTGCCAGCAGACAGGGGAACAATCAGCCCCAGCATTTT.

In its sample, this clonotype was seen many times. The chain links TRBV28 to TRBJ2-7; D not resolved. This CDR3 contains 12 residues. Looked up from germline, CDR1 is MDHEN and CDR2 is SYDVKM. V lost 3 bases and J lost 2, with 5 bases in between. This CDR3 reads CASSFGAYEQYF. The DNA of the CDR3 is TGTGCCAGCAGTTTCGGTGCCTACGAGCAGTACTTC.

This clonotype was seen many times. The V and J genes are TRBV5-5 and TRBJ1-2; D is perhaps TRBD1 (5 bases). V was shortened by 0 bases and J by 6 bases, with 15 bases between the two germline ends. This CDR3 has 15 amino acids. The germline V gene encodes CDR1 SGHKS and CDR2 YYEKEE (reference sequence). CDR3 amino acids: CASSLVGARGNGYTF. The CDR3 DNA reads TGTGCCAGCAGCTTGGTGGGCGCCCGGGGGAATGGCTACACCTTC.

This clonotype was found many times. The chain recombines TRBV19 with TRBJ1-2; no clear D. Germline V CDR1 and CDR2: LNHDA, SQIVND (reference sequence). The CDR3 sequence is 12 residues long. The ends were cut back, 5 bases at V and 8 bases at J, with 12 bases in the middle. This chain's CDR3 is CASSGRTLGYTF. The CDR3, as DNA: TGTGCCAGTAGTGGTAGGACGCTGGGCTACACCTTC.

V and J are TRBV7-9 and TRBJ2-6; D gene uncertain. The CDR3 consists of 15 residues. Germline V lookup: CDR1 SEHNR, CDR2 FQNEAQ (reference sequence). Trimming cost V 1 base and J 3 bases, with 7 bases left between them. CDR3 sequence reads: CASSLDLFGANVLTF. The CDR3 DNA reads as TGTGCCAGCAGCTTAGACCTATTTGGGGCCAACGTCCTGACTTTC.

The chain carries TRBV4-1 and TRBJ2-7; TRBD2 is a possible D gene (7 bases). CDR1 is MGHRA and CDR2 is YSYEKL in the germline V gene. The length of the CDR3 is 16 residues. Trimming cost V 0 bases and J 0 bases, with 12 bases left between them. The CDR3 loop reads CASSQEKGGSSYEQYF. The CDR3 nucleotides are TGCGCCAGCAGCCAAGAGAAGGGGGGGAGCTCCTACGAGCAGTACTTC.

This clonotype was seen ten or more times. The V and J genes are TRBV9 and TRBJ2-1, with a tentative D call TRBD2 (6 bases). The germline V gene encodes CDR1 SGDLS and CDR2 YYNGEE. CDR3 length equals 15 residues. V was shortened by 0 bases and J by 9 bases, with 16 bases between the two germline ends. The CDR3 DNA reads TGTGCCAGCAGCGTAGGCGCCGAACCCGGGGGTGAGCAGTTCTTC. Protein sequence: CASSVGAEPGGEQFF. Based on the CDR3 plus reference TRBV9 and TRBJ2-1, the full variable domain is DSGVTQTPKHLITATGQRVTLRCSPRSGDLSVYWYQQSLDQGLQFLIQYYNGEERAKGNILERFSAQQFPDLHSELNLSSLELGDSALYFCASSVGAEPGGEQFFGPGTRLTVL.

This clonotype has ten or more counts. This chain links TRBV10-3 with TRBJ2-1; 10 nucleotides agree with TRBD1. The V segment lost 10 bases and the J segment 6 bases; nucleotides outside the gene matches: 12. The CDR3 covers 15 residues. Looked up from germline, CDR1 is ENHRY and CDR2 is SYGVKD. CDR3 region: CATERTGGRTNEQFF. CDR3 sequence (DNA): TGTGCCACTGAACGGACAGGGGGGCGGACCAATGAGCAGTTCTTC.

The chain recombines TRBV4-1 with TRBJ1-1; D gene unclear. This CDR3 region has 15 residues. V was shortened by 5 bases and J by 0 bases, with 13 bases between the two germline ends. Germline V CDR1 and CDR2: MGHRA, YSYEKL. DNA for the CDR3: TGCGCCAGCAGCGCACCGAATAAACTGAACACTGAAGCTTTCTTT. It codes for CASSAPNKLNTEAFF.

Ten or more counts support this clonotype. The chain links TRBV11-1 to TRBJ2-7; D unclear. Deletions cut 0 bases from V and 3 bases from J, with 6 bases between. Germline V gene data show CDR1 as SGHAT and CDR2 as FQDESV (reference sequence). The CDR3 runs 13 residues. The CDR3: CASSLAGRYEQYF. As DNA, the CDR3 is TGTGCCAGCAGCTTAGCGGGCCGCTACGAGCAGTACTTC. Based on the CDR3 plus reference TRBV11-1 and TRBJ2-7, the full variable domain is EAEVAQSPRYKITEKSQAVAFWCDPISGHATLYWYRQILGQGPELLVQFQDESVVDDSQLPKDRFSAERLKGVDSTLKIQPAELGDSAMYLCASSLAGRYEQYFGPGTRLTVT.

The chain carries TRBV5-1 and TRBJ2-1; possible D gene TRBD1, 5 bases. The ends were cut back, 3 bases at V and 3 bases at J, with 13 bases in the middle. The germline gives CDR1 SGHRS, CDR2 YFSETQ. The CDR3 has 15 amino acids. Here the CDR3 reads CASSSLGAGYNEQFF. In DNA form, the CDR3 reads TGCGCCAGCAGCTCCTTAGGGGCAGGCTACAATGAGCAGTTCTTC.

This chain uses TRBV5-8 with TRBJ1-1; D is uncertain. This CDR3 has 15 residues. Germline V CDR1 and CDR2: SGHTS, YDEGEE. The ends were cut back, 3 bases at V and 4 bases at J, with 16 bases in the middle. CDR3: CASSYLRGVGTEAFF. Here the CDR3 DNA reads TGTGCCAGCAGCTACCTCCGGGGAGTGGGCACTGAAGCTTTCTTT.

By frequency in the sample, this clonotype is medium-sized. The V and J genes are TRBV6-5 and TRBJ1-2; TRBD1 aligns across 12 bases. CDR3 length: 15 amino acids. V gave up 10 bases and J gave up 6 bases; unmatched junction bases: 12. Germline lookup yields CDR1 MNHEY and CDR2 SVGAGI. Here the CDR3 DNA reads TGTGCCACCGAGCTTTGGGACAGGGGGCGTCATGGCTACACCTTC. Amino acid sequence: CATELWDRGRHGYTF.

The gene calls are TRBV12-3 or TRBV12-4 and TRBJ2-5, with D possibly being TRBD1 or TRBD2 (5 bases each). The CDR3 covers 20 residues. Trimming removed 7 bases at V and 1 base at J, with 31 bases between. CDR3 in DNA: TGTGCCAGCACCTCTCTTCCCAGATTTGGTGGGGGTGTCCTCCAAGAGACCCAGTACTTC. Translation: CASTSLPRFGGGVLQETQYF.

By share of the sample, this clonotype is large. The V and J genes are TRBV14 and TRBJ1-1; 7 bases are a match to TRBD1. The CDR3 totals 13 residues. CDR1 is SGHDN, CDR2 FVKESK, per germline. V shed 4 bases and J 10 bases; nucleotides not matched to a gene: 9. The chain's CDR3 is CASSPETGRVAFF. CDR3 DNA sequence: TGTGCCAGCAGCCCGGAGACAGGGCGTGTAGCTTTCTTT. Supplemented by reference TRBV14 and TRBJ1-1, the full variable domain reads EAGVTQFPSHSVIEKGQTVTLRCDPISGHDNLYWYRRVMGKEIKFLLHFVKESKQDESGMPNNRFLAERTGGTYSTLKVQPAELEDSGVYFCASSPETGRVAFFGQGTRLTVV.

This clonotype has a count of ten or more. The rearrangement links TRBV6-5 to TRBJ1-2, with no clear D. The CDR3 is 14 residues long. With 4 bases removed from V and 2 bases from J, the gap between germline ends came to 11 bases. The germline gives CDR1 MNHEY, CDR2 SVGAGI. The CDR3 region has the DNA TGTGCCAGCAGTTCCGAACCCGGGAACTATGGCTACACCTTC. Protein: CASSSEPGNYGYTF.

Ten or more counts support this clonotype. The rearrangement joins TRBV29-1 to TRBJ2-7; a weak D match, TRBD1 (6 bases). Between the trimmed V and J ends, which lost 6 bases and 7 bases, there was a span of 16 bases. The CDR3 has 12 residues. Germline-derived CDR1 and CDR2 are SQVTM and ANQGSEA. CDR3 DNA sequence: TGCAGCGTCGTTCAGGGGTTTGGGGAGCAGTACTTC. Translation gives CSVVQGFGEQYF.